This entry describes one TCR beta chain. Its antigen has not been determined. No clone much larger than this one lies a single base away; base qualities are absent. The data belong to a study of technical replicates of blood from a handful of donors (TCRdb year 2017). Libraries were prepared through the immunoSEQ multiplex PCR assay. Sourced from immuneACCESS, this table was stored by TCRdb with only in-frame sequences that have V and J called. A share of the clones is absent; for the studies checked, an unresolved V gene accounts for under half, and the remainder has no known explanation. The sample table holds approximately 82,000 clones, of which roughly 95% were seen once. 0.37% of the sample goes to the ten largest clones. The CDR3 goes from the cysteine to the phenylalanine over 15 residues. The CDR3 DNA has 45 bases and is translated from base 1. Per the germline V gene, SQVTM is the CDR1 and ANQGSEA is the CDR2. V and J are trimmed by 8 bases and 2 bases, and the gene matches miss 11 bases of the junction.

The sample was T cells isolated from PBMCs. Recombination linked TRBV29-1 to TRBJ2-3, and TRBD2 aligns with 9 junction nucleotides. The sequence came from a human donor in good health. The sequence in DNA is TGCAGCACAGGACTAGCGAATAGTGACACAGATACGCAGTATTTT. Translated, it gives CSTGLANSDTDTQYF.